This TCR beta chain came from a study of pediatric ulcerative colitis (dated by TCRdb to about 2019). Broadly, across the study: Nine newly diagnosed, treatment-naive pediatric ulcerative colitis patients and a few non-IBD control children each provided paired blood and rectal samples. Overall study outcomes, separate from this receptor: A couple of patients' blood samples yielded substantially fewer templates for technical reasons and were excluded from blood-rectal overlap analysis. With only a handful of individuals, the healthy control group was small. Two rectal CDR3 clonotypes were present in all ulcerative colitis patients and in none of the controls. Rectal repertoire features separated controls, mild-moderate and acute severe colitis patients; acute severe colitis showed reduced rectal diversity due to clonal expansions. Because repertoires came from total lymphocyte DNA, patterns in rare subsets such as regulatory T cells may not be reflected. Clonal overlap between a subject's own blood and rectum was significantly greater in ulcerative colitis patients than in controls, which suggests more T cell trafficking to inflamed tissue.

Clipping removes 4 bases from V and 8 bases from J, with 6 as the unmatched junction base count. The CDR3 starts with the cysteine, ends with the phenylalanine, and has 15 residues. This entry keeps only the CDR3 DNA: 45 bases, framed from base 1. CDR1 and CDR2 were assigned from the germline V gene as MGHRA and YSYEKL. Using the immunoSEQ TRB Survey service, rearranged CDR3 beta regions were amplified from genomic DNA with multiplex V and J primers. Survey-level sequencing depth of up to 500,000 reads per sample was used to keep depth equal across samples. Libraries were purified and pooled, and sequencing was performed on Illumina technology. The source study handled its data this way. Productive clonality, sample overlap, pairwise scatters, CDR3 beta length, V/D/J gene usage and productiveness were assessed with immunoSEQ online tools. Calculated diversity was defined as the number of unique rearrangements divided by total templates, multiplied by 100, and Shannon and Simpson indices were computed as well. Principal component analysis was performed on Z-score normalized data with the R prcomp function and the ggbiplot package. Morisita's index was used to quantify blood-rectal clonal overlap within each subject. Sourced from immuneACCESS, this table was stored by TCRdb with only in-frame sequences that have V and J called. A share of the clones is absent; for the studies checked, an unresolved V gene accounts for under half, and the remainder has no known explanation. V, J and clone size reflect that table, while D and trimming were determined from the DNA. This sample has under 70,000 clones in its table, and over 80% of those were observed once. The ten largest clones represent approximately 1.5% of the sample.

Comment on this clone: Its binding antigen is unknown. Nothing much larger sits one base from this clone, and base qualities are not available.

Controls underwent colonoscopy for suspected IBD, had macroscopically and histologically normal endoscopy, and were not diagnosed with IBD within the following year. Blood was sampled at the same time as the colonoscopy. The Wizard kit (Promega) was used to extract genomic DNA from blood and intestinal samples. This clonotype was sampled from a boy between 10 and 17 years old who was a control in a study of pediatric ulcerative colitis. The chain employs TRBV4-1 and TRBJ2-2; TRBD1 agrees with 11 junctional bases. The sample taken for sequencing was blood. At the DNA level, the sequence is TGCGCCAGCAGCCGCGGACAGGGGGCCGATGGGGAGCTGTTTTTT. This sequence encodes CASSRGQGADGELFF.